The clone carrying this T cell receptor (beta chain) was observed at least ten times. Its antigen is unknown. TCRdb reprocessed the 5' RACE reads via MiXCR and lists one record per CDR3 protein. The sample carries about 240,000 distinct CDR3 sequences, approximately 9% recorded once. The source of the sample is a study of CD8 T cells in ankylosing spondylitis. Overall study findings and caveats: Earlier studies detected some motif variants in reactive arthritis synovial fluid and blood. Disease-associated clonotypes exhibited CD8+ identity and were relatively infrequent in peripheral blood. Disease-linked clones reportedly concentrated significantly in matched ankylosing spondylitis synovial fluid.

Sequenced: blood, either unsorted or a sorted T cell fraction (not recorded which). The receptor was isolated from a male donor with ankylosing spondylitis or in good health (not recorded which).

CDR3 sequence (DNA): TGTGCCATCAGTGAGTCGACGATGGAGACCCAGTACTTC. Translating gives CAISESTMETQYF. The rearrangement links TRBV10-3 to TRBJ2-5; D is undetermined. Trimming cost V 0 bases and J 5 bases, with 7 bases left between them. Germline values: CDR1 ENHRY, CDR2 SYGVKD. The CDR3 is made up of 13 amino acids.